Listed below are T cell receptor beta chains from one sample, sequenced in a study of T-cell reconstitution after alpha-beta-depleted transplantation in children. TCRdb reprocessed the PCR reads via MiXCR and lists one record per CDR3 protein. Here the sample spans about 270,000 distinct CDR3 sequences, about 10% being singletons. The starting material was PBMCs from the stem cell graft donor, obtained from the stem cell graft. The receptor source for this set is a human donor who donated a stem cell graft to a child with SCID. Both conserved end residues are part of each CDR3. Each record gives: clone size, V gene, CDR3 length, D gene, J gene, CDR3 DNA, CDR3 protein. A D gene is named only where the DNA matches it firmly. Size tells how often a clone was seen (once, few, many) or the class of an expanded clone, and some rows leave it out.

clone size: few; V gene: TRBV4-1; CDR3 length: 15; D gene: -; J gene: TRBJ2-5; CDR3 DNA: TGCGCCAGCAGCCAAGTACTAAGGTTCGGAGAGACCCAGTACTTC; CDR3 protein: CASSQVLRFGETQYF
clone size: few; V gene: TRBV19; CDR3 length: 14; D gene: TRBD1; J gene: TRBJ1-1; CDR3 DNA: TGTGCCAGTAGACCAGACAGGGTTGGCACTGAAGCTTTCTTT; CDR3 protein: CASRPDRVGTEAFF
clone size: -; V gene: TRBV5-1; CDR3 length: 17; D gene: TRBD1; J gene: TRBJ2-6; CDR3 DNA: TGCGCCAGCAGCCGGTCGGACAGGGGGGTTGGGGCCAACGTCCTGACTTTC; CDR3 protein: CASSRSDRGVGANVLTF
clone size: few; V gene: TRBV20-1; CDR3 length: 12; D gene: -; J gene: TRBJ1-5; CDR3 DNA: TGCAGTGCTAGGTCTAACAATCAGCCCCAGCATTTT; CDR3 protein: CSARSNNQPQHF
clone size: many; V gene: TRBV2; CDR3 length: 13; D gene: -; J gene: TRBJ1-1; CDR3 DNA: TGTGCCAGCCTGGGGGGATTGGGCACTGAAGCTTTCTTT; CDR3 protein: CASLGGLGTEAFF
clone size: few; V gene: TRBV6-1; CDR3 length: 15; D gene: -; J gene: TRBJ1-6; CDR3 DNA: TGTGCCAGCAGTGTTCAGTCCCCCGGTAATTCACCCCTCCACTTT; CDR3 protein: CASSVQSPGNSPLHF
clone size: -; V gene: TRBV5-1; CDR3 length: 15; D gene: TRBD1; J gene: TRBJ2-3; CDR3 DNA: TGCGCCAGCAGCTTGGTTGGGACAGGGCCCGATACGCAGTATTTT; CDR3 protein: CASSLVGTGPDTQYF
clone size: few; V gene: TRBV2; CDR3 length: 13; D gene: -; J gene: TRBJ1-4; CDR3 DNA: TGTGCCAGCAGTGAACAGGGCGGCGAAAAACTGTTTTTT; CDR3 protein: CASSEQGGEKLFF
clone size: -; V gene: TRBV20-1; CDR3 length: 13; D gene: TRBD1; J gene: TRBJ1-6; CDR3 DNA: TGCAGTGCTGAGGACAGGTCGACGGGGTCCCTCCACTTT; CDR3 protein: CSAEDRSTGSLHF
clone size: few; V gene: TRBV12-3/TRBV12-4; CDR3 length: 16; D gene: -; J gene: TRBJ1-6; CDR3 DNA: TGTGCCAGCAGTTTAAGTAGGGGGGAATATAATTCACCCCTCCACTTT; CDR3 protein: CASSLSRGEYNSPLHF
clone size: -; V gene: TRBV20-1; CDR3 length: 15; D gene: -; J gene: TRBJ2-1; CDR3 DNA: TGCAGTGCTCGCAGCCGGCGTCCCACCCATGAGGAGCAGTTCTTC; CDR3 protein: CSARSRRPTHEEQFF
clone size: -; V gene: TRBV11-2; CDR3 length: 15; D gene: TRBD2; J gene: TRBJ2-5; CDR3 DNA: TGTGCCAGCAGCCGCATACTAGCGGACCAAGAGACCCAGTACTTC; CDR3 protein: CASSRILADQETQYF
clone size: few; V gene: TRBV6-5; CDR3 length: 15; D gene: TRBD1; J gene: TRBJ1-2; CDR3 DNA: TGTGCCAGCACCGATACAGGGGCTAGTAACTATGGCTACACCTTC; CDR3 protein: CASTDTGASNYGYTF
clone size: -; V gene: TRBV20-1; CDR3 length: 13; D gene: -; J gene: TRBJ1-5; CDR3 DNA: TGCAGTGCTAGGTCCAATTTCAATCAGCCCCAGCATTTT; CDR3 protein: CSARSNFNQPQHF
clone size: few; V gene: TRBV7-2; CDR3 length: 15; D gene: -; J gene: TRBJ2-2; CDR3 DNA: TGTGCCAGCAGCGGGCGAGACAGGAGCACCGGGGAGCTGTTTTTT; CDR3 protein: CASSGRDRSTGELFF
clone size: -; V gene: TRBV5-6; CDR3 length: 16; D gene: -; J gene: TRBJ2-1; CDR3 DNA: TGTGCCAGCAGCTTACTGGGGGGACAGACCTACAATGAGCAGTTCTTC; CDR3 protein: CASSLLGGQTYNEQFF
clone size: few; V gene: TRBV9; CDR3 length: 14; D gene: -; J gene: TRBJ2-1; CDR3 DNA: TGTGCCAGCAGCGTAGGGCCGGGGAACAATGAGCAGTTCTTC; CDR3 protein: CASSVGPGNNEQFF
clone size: few; V gene: TRBV19; CDR3 length: 15; D gene: TRBD2; J gene: TRBJ2-3; CDR3 DNA: TGTGCCAGTAGTACAGCGGGGGGGAGCACAGATACGCAGTATTTT; CDR3 protein: CASSTAGGSTDTQYF
clone size: few; V gene: TRBV5-5; CDR3 length: 13; D gene: -; J gene: TRBJ1-2; CDR3 DNA: TGTGCCAGCAGCTTGACAGTGAGCTATGGCTACACCTTC; CDR3 protein: CASSLTVSYGYTF
clone size: -; V gene: TRBV5-1; CDR3 length: 15; D gene: -; J gene: TRBJ2-1; CDR3 DNA: TGCGCCAGCAGCTCCCTTCGTGGTGCCTACAATGAGCAGTTCTTC; CDR3 protein: CASSSLRGAYNEQFF
clone size: many; V gene: TRBV7-2; CDR3 length: 15; D gene: TRBD1; J gene: TRBJ1-4; CDR3 DNA: TGTGCCAGCAGCTTAGGCCTGACAGGGGATGAAAAACTGTTTTTT; CDR3 protein: CASSLGLTGDEKLFF
clone size: few; V gene: TRBV6-4; CDR3 length: 13; D gene: -; J gene: TRBJ1-1; CDR3 DNA: TGTGCCAGCAGTGAATCTCCAGGGACTGAAGCTTTCTTT; CDR3 protein: CASSESPGTEAFF
clone size: -; V gene: TRBV29-1; CDR3 length: 14; D gene: -; J gene: TRBJ1-1; CDR3 DNA: TGCAGCGTTGAAGTCTGGGGCAAGAACACTGAAGCTTTCTTT; CDR3 protein: CSVEVWGKNTEAFF
clone size: few; V gene: TRBV5-1; CDR3 length: 16; D gene: TRBD1; J gene: TRBJ2-6; CDR3 DNA: TGCGCCAGCAGCTCCGGGACAGGGCCCGGGGCCAACGTCCTGACTTTC; CDR3 protein: CASSSGTGPGANVLTF
clone size: few; V gene: TRBV12-3/TRBV12-4; CDR3 length: 11; D gene: -; J gene: TRBJ1-2; CDR3 DNA: TGTGCCAGCAGGGCTGCGGAGGGCTACACCTTC; CDR3 protein: CASRAAEGYTF